This TCR beta chain stems from a study of cytomegalovirus exposure and HLA in healthy donors. Findings and limits, study-wide: Available immune exposure information covered CMV serostatus only.

The CDR3 sequence is 14 residues long. The germline gives CDR1 MNHEY, CDR2 SVGAGI. V shed 0 bases and J 4 bases; nucleotides not matched to a gene: 1. As for this clone: No antigen is known for it.

The PCR had 60 Vbeta and 13 Jbeta primers. TCRdb's table, derived via immunoSEQ multiplex PCR, lists solely in-frame clones and lacks some. The repertoire has about 160,000 clones, 75% to 90% of them found once; the top ten carry roughly 6.3%. This TCR was sampled from a male donor in good health and CMV-seropositive. The V gene is TRBV6-5, the J gene TRBJ2-7, with 9 positions matching TRBD1. Sequencing was carried out using PBMCs. The CDR3 loop is CASSYSGTGYEQYF. The DNA of the CDR3 is TGTGCCAGCAGTTACTCAGGGACAGGGTACGAGCAGTACTTC.